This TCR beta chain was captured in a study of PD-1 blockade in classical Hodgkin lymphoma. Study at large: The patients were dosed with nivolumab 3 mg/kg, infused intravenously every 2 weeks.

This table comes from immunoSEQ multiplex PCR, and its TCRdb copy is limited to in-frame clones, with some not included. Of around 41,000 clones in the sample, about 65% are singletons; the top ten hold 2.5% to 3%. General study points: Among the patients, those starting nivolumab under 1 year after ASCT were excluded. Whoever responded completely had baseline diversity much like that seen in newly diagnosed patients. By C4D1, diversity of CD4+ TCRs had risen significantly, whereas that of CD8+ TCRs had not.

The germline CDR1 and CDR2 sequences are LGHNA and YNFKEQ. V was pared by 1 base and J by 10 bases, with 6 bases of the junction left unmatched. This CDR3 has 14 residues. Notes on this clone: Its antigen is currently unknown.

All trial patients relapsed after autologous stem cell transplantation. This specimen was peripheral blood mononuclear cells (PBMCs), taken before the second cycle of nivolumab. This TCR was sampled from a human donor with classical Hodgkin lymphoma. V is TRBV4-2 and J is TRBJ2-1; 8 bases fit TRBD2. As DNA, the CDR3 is TGTGCCAGCAGCCAAGCTGGGCCGGGGGGGGAGCAGTTCTTC. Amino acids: CASSQAGPGGEQFF.